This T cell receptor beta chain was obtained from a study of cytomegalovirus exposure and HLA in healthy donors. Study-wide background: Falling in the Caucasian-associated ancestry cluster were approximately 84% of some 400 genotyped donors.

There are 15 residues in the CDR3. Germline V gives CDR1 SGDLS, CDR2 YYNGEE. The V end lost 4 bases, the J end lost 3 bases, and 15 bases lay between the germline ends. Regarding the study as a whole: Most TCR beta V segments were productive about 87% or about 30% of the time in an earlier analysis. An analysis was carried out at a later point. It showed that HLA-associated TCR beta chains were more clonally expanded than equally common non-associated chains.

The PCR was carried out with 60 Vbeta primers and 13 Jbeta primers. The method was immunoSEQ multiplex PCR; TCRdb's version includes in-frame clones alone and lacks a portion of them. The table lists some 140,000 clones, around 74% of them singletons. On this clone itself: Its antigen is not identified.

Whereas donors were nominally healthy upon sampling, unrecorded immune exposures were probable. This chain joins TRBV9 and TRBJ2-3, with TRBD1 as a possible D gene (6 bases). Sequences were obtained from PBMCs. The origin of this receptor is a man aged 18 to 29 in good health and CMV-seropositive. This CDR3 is CASSLLARGTDTQYF. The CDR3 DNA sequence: TGTGCCAGCAGCCTTCTTGCGAGGGGGACAGATACGCAGTATTTT.